The present T cell receptor beta chain was sequenced within a study of naive and memory T cell subsets. Study conclusions and caveats: Possibly reflecting memory cells re-expressing CD45RA, a few larger clonotypes occurred in naive repertoires, especially CD8. There was no ground truth to check naive and memory subset results. Diversity fell and Gini index rose from naive through CM, EM, EMRA.

Concerning this clonotype itself: What it binds is unknown.

An equimolar mix of two oligonucleotides served as the beta constant-region primer for TRBC1 and TRBC2. The ligated cDNA underwent four PCR rounds using SP2 and nested alpha and beta constant-region primers. Each CDR3 protein is one row after TCRdb ran MiXCR on the UMI-ligation and nested PCR reads. The table lists 120,000 to 150,000 distinct CDR3 sequences, over 15% of them singletons. This receptor was identified in a human donor in good health. Sequenced sample: naive CD4+ T cells from blood.

The CDR3 spells CASSLRCGGTAFF. CDR3 nucleotides: TGTGCCAGCAGCTTAAGATGTGGAGGGACGGCTTTCTTT. This sequence joins TRBV7-2 and TRBJ1-1; a weak D match, TRBD1 (5 bases). This CDR3 is 13 amino acids long. The germline gives CDR1 SGHTA, CDR2 FQGNSA. V was pared by 2 bases and J by 11 bases, with 15 bases between.